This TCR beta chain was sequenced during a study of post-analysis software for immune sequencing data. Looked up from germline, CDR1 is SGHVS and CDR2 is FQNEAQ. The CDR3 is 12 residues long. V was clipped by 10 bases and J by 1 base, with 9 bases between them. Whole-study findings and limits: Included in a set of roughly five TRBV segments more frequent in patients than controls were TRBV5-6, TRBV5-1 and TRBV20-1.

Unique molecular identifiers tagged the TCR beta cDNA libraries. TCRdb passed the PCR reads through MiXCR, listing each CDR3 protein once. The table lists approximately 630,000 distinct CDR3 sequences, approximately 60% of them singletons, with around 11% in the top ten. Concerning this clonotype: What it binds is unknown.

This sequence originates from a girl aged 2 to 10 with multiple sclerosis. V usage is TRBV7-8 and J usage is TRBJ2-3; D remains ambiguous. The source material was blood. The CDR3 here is CATTKGTDTQYF. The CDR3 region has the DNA TGTGCCACTACGAAGGGCACAGATACGCAGTATTTT.